The rows below give T cell receptor beta chains drawn from one sample of a study of technical replicates of blood from four donors. The method was immunoSEQ multiplex PCR; TCRdb's version includes in-frame clones alone and lacks a portion of them. The sample lists approximately 70,000 clones, about 94% occurring once. The sequenced material came from T cells isolated from PBMCs. These receptors were obtained from a human donor in good health. Each CDR3 is given with its conserved first and last residue. A D gene is named only where the DNA matches it firmly. Where a row states a size, it is once, few, many or the class of an expanded clone; other rows omit it.

clone size | J gene | V gene | D gene | CDR3 DNA | CDR3 protein
NA | TRBJ1-1 | TRBV5-1 | TRBD1 | TGCGCCAGCAGCCAGAGACCGGGACAGTCTGAAGCTTTCTTT | CASSQRPGQSEAFF
NA | TRBJ1-1 | TRBV5-1 | TRBD1 | TGCGCCAGCAGTTTGGACAGGGAATTCGGTTGGGACACTGAAGCTTTCTTT | CASSLDREFGWDTEAFF
NA | TRBJ2-7 | TRBV13 | NA | TGTGCCAGCAGCTATAGCTCCTACGAGCAGTACTTC | CASSYSSYEQYF
NA | TRBJ2-7 | TRBV5-1 | NA | TGCGCCAGCAGCCCGCAGGGCTACTCCTACGAGCAGTACTTC | CASSPQGYSYEQYF
NA | TRBJ1-3 | TRBV30 | NA | TGTGCCTGGGCCTGGGACACCTTTTCTGGAAACACCATATATTTT | CAWAWDTFSGNTIYF
once | TRBJ2-7 | TRBV19 | NA | TGTGCCAGTAGTATAAGCAGGGACTCCTACGAGCAGTACTTC | CASSISRDSYEQYF
NA | TRBJ2-5 | TRBV6-5 | TRBD1 | TGTGCCAGCAGTTACTCGACAGGGAGACAAGAGACCCAGTACTTC | CASSYSTGRQETQYF
NA | TRBJ2-7 | TRBV6-6 | TRBD2 | TGTGCCAGCAGTGTCGATAGCGGGGGCGCCTACGAGCAGTACTTC | CASSVDSGGAYEQYF
NA | TRBJ2-2 | TRBV25-1 | NA | TGTGCCAGCAGTGGCCTCGAGGCTGGCGGGGAGCTGTTTTTT | CASSGLEAGGELFF
NA | TRBJ2-5 | TRBV12-5 | NA | TGTGCTAGTGCCGATGACAGGGAGGTTGGAGAGACCCAGTACTTC | CASADDREVGETQYF
NA | TRBJ2-3 | TRBV7-7 | TRBD2 | TGTGCTAGCAGCCGCTTAGCGGGAGGCGACACAGATACGCAGTATTTT | CASSRLAGGDTDTQYF
NA | TRBJ1-5 | TRBV7-2 | NA | TGTGCCAGCAGCCACCTTAGGGGGATCAATCAGCCCCAGCATTTT | CASSHLRGINQPQHF
NA | TRBJ2-7 | TRBV5-6 | NA | TGTGCCAGCAGCTTTGTCAGAAACTACGAGCAGTACTTC | CASSFVRNYEQYF
NA | TRBJ2-2 | TRBV29-1 | NA | TGCAGCGTTGAAGAGGACATCCACACCGGGGAGCTGTTTTTT | CSVEEDIHTGELFF
NA | TRBJ2-1 | TRBV21-1 | NA | TGTGCCAGCAGCAAAGCGGGCGGGAAGCACTACAATGAGCAGTTCTTC | CASSKAGGKHYNEQFF
NA | TRBJ1-5 | TRBV18 | NA | TGTGCCAGCTCACCGTCCGGTGATCAGCCCCAGCATTTT | CASSPSGDQPQHF
NA | TRBJ1-2 | TRBV29-1 | TRBD1 | TGCAGCGTTGTGGGGCAGGGGGCGCGTGGCTACACCTTC | CSVVGQGARGYTF
NA | TRBJ1-2 | TRBV29-1 | NA | TGCAGCGTTGAAGATCGCGGAGATAACTATGGCTACACCTTC | CSVEDRGDNYGYTF
NA | TRBJ1-4 | TRBV6-4 | NA | TGTGCCAGCAGGAAGTCAGAAAATAATGAAAAACTGTTTTTT | CASRKSENNEKLFF
NA | TRBJ1-1 | TRBV27 | NA | TGTGCCAACGCGACGAGGCCGAGGAACCCCACTGAAGCTTTCTTT | CANATRPRNPTEAFF
NA | TRBJ2-5 | TRBV7-9 | TRBD1 | TGTGCCAGCAGCTTACCTACCCGGGACAGGGGGCAAGAGACCCAGTACTTC | CASSLPTRDRGQETQYF
NA | TRBJ1-1 | TRBV5-8 | NA | TGTGCCAGCAGTTCCCTATCACTGAACACTGAAGCTTTCTTT | CASSSLSLNTEAFF
NA | TRBJ2-1 | TRBV27 | TRBD2 | TGTGCCAGCAGTTTACTAGCGGGAGGGGATGAGCAGTTCTTC | CASSLLAGGDEQFF
NA | TRBJ1-4 | TRBV25-1 | NA | TGTGCCAGCAGTGAACAGGGGGAAAAACTGTTTTTT | CASSEQGEKLFF
once | TRBJ1-2 | TRBV7-9 | NA | TGTGCCAGCAGGCCGGACAGCGGCTACACCTTC | CASRPDSGYTF
NA | TRBJ1-4 | TRBV7-2 | NA | TGTGCCAGCAGCCGTACAGGGTCTAATGAAAAACTGTTTTTT | CASSRTGSNEKLFF
NA | TRBJ1-2 | TRBV7-8 | TRBD1 | TGTGCCAGCAGCCCGTACTGGACAGGGGACGACTATGGCTACACCTTC | CASSPYWTGDDYGYTF
NA | TRBJ1-1 | TRBV12-2 | NA | TGTGCAAGTCGCTTAGATGATTGGGGCGTAAACACTGAAGCTTTCTTT | CASRLDDWGVNTEAFF
NA | TRBJ1-4 | TRBV21-1 | NA | TGTGCCAGCAGGAAGTCGGGGGGAGGCGAAAAACTGTTTTTT | CASRKSGGGEKLFF
once | TRBJ2-5 | TRBV13 | TRBD2 | TGTGCCAGCAGCCCTGGACTAGTCGGTGAGACCCAGTACTTC | CASSPGLVGETQYF
NA | TRBJ1-5 | TRBV25-1 | NA | TGTGCCAGCAGTGCGGGGGGTTCTCAGCCCCAGCATTTT | CASSAGGSQPQHF